The present T cell receptor (beta chain) was sequenced within a study of blood T cell repertoires in COVID-19 (dated by TCRdb to the early 2020s). Regarding the research as a whole: Samples covering the acute and convalescent phases of COVID-19 were provided by collaborators in the United States, Italy and Spain. Sample metadata almost always included a de-identified subject ID, COVID-19 status, age in years and sex. Where available, HLA class I and class II types were obtained from metadata supplied by the sample provider rather than from assay-based typing. The samples were drawn from two sources: the first 160 participants of the ongoing ImmuneRACE study, and about 1,300 subjects contributed by 6 global collaborators. Deeply sampled blood TCRbeta repertoires from subjects exposed to, actively infected with, or recovered from COVID-19 were included in the dataset. The prospective study material was composed of cDNA or gDNA derived from T cells, B-cell-depleted T cells, or PBMCs. The repertoires were released in a freely available public database intended as a resource for research on the immune response to SARS-CoV-2. Overall study outcomes, separate from this receptor: The quantity of clinical and demographic metadata differed by source and by participant and was supplied without curation.

Whole blood was collected in K2EDTA tubes by collaborating institutions according to the institutions' own protocols. For TCRbeta analysis, collaborators shipped samples in one of three forms: frozen whole blood, isolated PBMCs, or DNA extracted from either of those sample types. The V end loses 1 base and the J end loses 3 bases, and a stretch of 7 bases separates them. CDR1 is given as SGHAT and CDR2 as FQNNGV, both from the germline V gene. The CDR3 sequence holds 13 residues, the cysteine and valine included. Just CDR3 DNA is preserved here, 39 bases in frame from base 1. TCRbeta CDR3 regions were amplified from genomic DNA using the immunoSEQ Assay, a bias-controlled multiplex PCR. Per the authors' processing: The number of nucleated cells in each sample was estimated by amplification of reference gene primers within the assay. To quantify the absolute abundance of each unique TCRbeta CDR3 rearrangement, sequence reads were collapsed and filtered. For each sample, productive Simpson clonality was calculated by taking the square root of Simpson's diversity index across productive rearrangements. TCRdb limited this immuneACCESS table to in-frame rearrangements with V and J called. A share of clones is missing; checked studies link under half to unresolved V genes, and the rest is unexplained. V and J calls and clone size follow that table, whereas D and trimming were derived from the DNA. A total of more than 45,000 clones appear in this sample, nearly 85% of them only once. In total, the top ten clones hold roughly 17% of the sample.

Notes on this clone: Its antigen target is currently unknown. There are no base qualities to consult, and no much larger clone falls within one base.

This receptor was taken from a man in his forties with acute or convalescent COVID-19. In this chain, TRBV11-2 is recombined with TRBJ2-7; 5 matching bases give a weak D call of TRBD2. Sequencing was performed on peripheral blood. This receptor carries the CDR3 CASSLVGDYEQYV. The DNA is as follows: TGTGCCAGCAGCTTAGTGGGAGACTACGAGCAGTACGTC.